The clone carrying this T cell receptor beta chain was counted at least ten times. Its target is unknown. TCR beta CDR3 regions were amplified from RNA transcripts. HTBI primers were employed in a first-round RT-PCR of the TCR CDR3. TCRdb analysed the multiplex PCR reads with MiXCR anew, one entry per CDR3 protein. The data contain roughly 300,000 distinct CDR3 sequences, approximately 18% of them singletons. CDR1 MNHNS and CDR2 SASEGT come from the germline V gene. There are 15 residues in the CDR3. V lost 1 base to trimming and J lost 0 bases; unmatched junction nucleotides: 1. The data belong to a study of T cells in Graves' hyperthyroidism and ophthalmopathy. Overall study results and limits: Before onset, ophthalmopathy was predicted by the model a median approximately 6.6 months earlier.

Graves' hyperthyroidism qualified as stable when ophthalmopathy did not progress within 18 months. The clonotype comes from a woman between 50 and 59 years old with Graves' hyperthyroidism. The rearrangement links TRBV6-1 to TRBJ2-3, with 7 bases aligning to TRBD1. Sequenced: blood. DNA of the CDR3: TGTGCCAGCAGTGAAGGACAGGGAAGCACAGATACGCAGTATTTT. This translates into CASSEGQGSTDTQYF.